This entry concerns a single T cell receptor beta chain. The iRepertoire multiplex PCR system with TCR subtype-specific primers built both bulk and single-cell libraries. After re-calling the multiplex PCR reads, TCRdb lists one entry per CDR3 protein, DNA absent. The listing contains approximately 20,000 distinct CDR3 sequences. These data are taken from a study of T cells in severe cutaneous drug reactions. The CDR3 is made up of 15 amino acids. CDR1 and CDR2 from the germline V gene are SGHVS and FQNEAQ. Sequenced patients had Stevens-Johnson syndrome or toxic epidermal necrolysis caused by carbamazepine.

The sequence was obtained from a human donor with toxic epidermal necrolysis, a severe cutaneous drug reaction. The specimen was PBMCs. The chain couples TRBV7-8 to TRBJ2-2. The CDR3 loop reads CASSFDTGNTGELFF.